A selection of T cell receptor beta chains follows, all from one sample in a study of blood T cell repertoires in COVID-19. Assay used: immunoSEQ multiplex PCR; TCRdb lists only in-frame clones, some missing. The sample lists about 240,000 clones; 70% to 90% were seen once. Sample: peripheral blood. These receptors were taken from a man over 45 with acute or convalescent COVID-19. Both conserved end residues are part of each CDR3. The D gene is left open where the match is weak. The size field is filled for only some rows; it gives once, few, many or a size class.

-	TRBV5-4	-	TRBJ1-1	TGTGCCAGCAGAGAAGCAGGGACAAGGAACACTGAAGCTTTCTTT	CASREAGTRNTEAFF
-	TRBV6-5	-	TRBJ1-4	TGTGCCAGCAGAAAGCGGACTAATGAAAAACTGTTTTTT	CASRKRTNEKLFF
-	TRBV9	TRBD1	TRBJ2-1	TGTGCCAGCAGCCTCCGTAGTGAGGGACAGAGGAACTCCTACAATGAGCAGTTCTTC	CASSLRSEGQRNSYNEQFF
-	TRBV5-1	TRBD1	TRBJ2-1	TGCGCCAGCAGCACGGACAGGGGCTTCCACAATGAGCAGTTCTTC	CASSTDRGFHNEQFF
-	TRBV5-1	-	TRBJ1-5	TGCGCCAGCAGCCTACAGGGCAGACAGCCCCAGCATTTT	CASSLQGRQPQHF
-	TRBV5-1	TRBD1	TRBJ1-4	TGCGCCAGCAGCTTGGCCGCGACAGGGGACGAAAAACTGTTTTTT	CASSLAATGDEKLFF
once	TRBV7-2	TRBD2	TRBJ2-3	TGTGCCAGCAGCCCCCGATCGACTAGCTCAGATACGCAGTATTTT	CASSPRSTSSDTQYF
-	TRBV19	-	TRBJ2-7	TGTGCCAGTAGTATAGAGGGCCGGTACGAGCAGTACTTC	CASSIEGRYEQYF
-	TRBV5-1	-	TRBJ1-2	TGCGCCAGCAGCCCGCCGCAGGATTCCTATGGCTACACCTTC	CASSPPQDSYGYTF
-	TRBV11-3	-	TRBJ1-4	TGTGCCAGCAGCTGGGGGCCGGTAGGGGCTAATGAAAAACTGTTTTTT	CASSWGPVGANEKLFF
-	TRBV4-2	-	TRBJ2-7	TGTGCCAGCAGCCAAGATCTCCAAAGAGGCCACGAGCAGTACTTC	CASSQDLQRGHEQYF
-	TRBV18	-	TRBJ2-3	TGTGCCAGCTCCGGCCCAGACCGGGAAGATACGCAGTATTTT	CASSGPDREDTQYF
-	TRBV24-1	TRBD2	TRBJ2-1	TGTGCCACCAGTGGAGAGCGGGAGTTCAATGAGCAGTTCTTC	CATSGEREFNEQFF
-	TRBV5-1	TRBD1	TRBJ1-6	TGCGCCAGCAGCCCACAGACAGGGGATAATTCACCCCTCCACTTT	CASSPQTGDNSPLHF
-	TRBV6-1	-	TRBJ2-7	TGTGCCAGCAGTGAAGCGTACGGGCGGGAAGCCTACGAGCAGTACTTC	CASSEAYGREAYEQYF
-	TRBV6-5	TRBD1	TRBJ1-1	TGTGCCAGCAGTCCACAGGGGGCGAACACTGAAGCTTTCTTT	CASSPQGANTEAFF
-	TRBV2	-	TRBJ1-2	TGTGCCAGCAGTGTATACAGCTATGGCTACACCTTC	CASSVYSYGYTF
-	TRBV19	TRBD1	TRBJ1-1	TGTGCCAGTAGTCCTACCGGGACAGGTCGGACTGAAGCTTTCTTT	CASSPTGTGRTEAFF
few	TRBV7-8	TRBD1	TRBJ2-7	TGTGCCAGCAGCTTAGCACGGGACAGGGCATCCCACGAGCAGTACTTC	CASSLARDRASHEQYF
-	TRBV2	-	TRBJ1-4	TGTGCCAGCAGTAGCCCCGAGGCTCCGCGGTATGACAAACTGTTTTTT	CASSSPEAPRYDKLFF
-	TRBV7-2	TRBD1	TRBJ1-5	TGTGCCAGCAGCTTCGGGACAGAGCTCCGGCCCCAGCATTTT	CASSFGTELRPQHF
-	TRBV10-3	-	TRBJ2-7	TGTGCCATCAGTCGAATCCGGGACACTTCCTACGAGCAGTACTTC	CAISRIRDTSYEQYF
-	TRBV5-1	TRBD1	TRBJ1-2	TGCGCCAGCAGCCGGACGACAGGGGGCGTCATCTATGGCTACACCTTC	CASSRTTGGVIYGYTF
-	TRBV19	-	TRBJ1-5	TGTGCCAGCAATACAGAGAATCAGCCCCAGCATTTT	CASNTENQPQHF
-	TRBV5-1	-	TRBJ2-5	TGCGCCAGCAGCTTGGGTACGATGGAGGGGGAGACCCAGTACTTC	CASSLGTMEGETQYF
-	TRBV7-3	-	TRBJ2-2	TGTGCCAGCAGCTTAGAGACCGGGGAGCTGTTTTTT	CASSLETGELFF
-	TRBV5-4	-	TRBJ1-1	TGTGCCAGCAGCTTGGCAGGGGAAGAAGCTTTCTTT	CASSLAGEEAFF
once	TRBV4-2	TRBD1	TRBJ1-4	TGTGCCAGCAGCCAAGGAGTCTCCAGGGGGCTCTCTAATGAAAAACTGTTTTTT	CASSQGVSRGLSNEKLFF
-	TRBV11-1	TRBD1	TRBJ2-1	TGTGCCAGCAGCTCGGACAGGGGAGGCAATGAGCAGTTCTTC	CASSSDRGGNEQFF
-	TRBV7-8	-	TRBJ2-7	TGTGCCAGCGCCTCGACACGTACACAATACGAGCAGTACTTC	CASASTRTQYEQYF
-	TRBV11-2	TRBD1	TRBJ1-2	TGTGCCAGCAGCTTAGAAACAGGGGACTATGGCTACACCTTC	CASSLETGDYGYTF
-	TRBV6-1	TRBD1	TRBJ2-7	TGTGCCAGCAGTGTGACAGGGGGTGCCCCGACCTACGAGCAGTACTTC	CASSVTGGAPTYEQYF
-	TRBV5-5	-	TRBJ1-4	TGTGCCAGCAGCCCGCGGGGAGGGAGTGCAACTAATGAAAAACTGTTTTTT	CASSPRGGSATNEKLFF
-	TRBV6-4	-	TRBJ2-1	TGTGCCAGCATTGGAGAGACTAGATCCTACAATGAGCAGTTCTTC	CASIGETRSYNEQFF
-	TRBV25-1	-	TRBJ2-5	TGTGCCAGCAGTGAATTGGGGGGAGAGCCTCAAGAGACCCAGTACTTC	CASSELGGEPQETQYF
-	TRBV7-2	TRBD1	TRBJ2-7	TGTGCCAGCAGCTCCCCCGGGACAGGGGCCTACGAGCAGTACTTC	CASSSPGTGAYEQYF
-	TRBV5-1	-	TRBJ1-1	TGCGCCAGTTTTGACAGGTTGAACACTGAAGCTTTCTTT	CASFDRLNTEAFF
-	TRBV5-1	TRBD2	TRBJ2-2	TGCGCCAGCAGCTTACTAGCGGGGGGCACCGGGGAGCTGTTTTTT	CASSLLAGGTGELFF
-	TRBV30	TRBD1	TRBJ1-5	TGTGCCTGGAGGGCGGGACAGTCCCTCAATCAGCCCCAGCATTTT	CAWRAGQSLNQPQHF
-	TRBV13	-	TRBJ1-6	TGTGCCAGCACCAGTCAAGATTCACCCCTCCACTTT	CASTSQDSPLHF
-	TRBV5-1	-	TRBJ2-2	TGCGCCAGCAGCCAGAACACCGGGGAGCTGTTTTTT	CASSQNTGELFF